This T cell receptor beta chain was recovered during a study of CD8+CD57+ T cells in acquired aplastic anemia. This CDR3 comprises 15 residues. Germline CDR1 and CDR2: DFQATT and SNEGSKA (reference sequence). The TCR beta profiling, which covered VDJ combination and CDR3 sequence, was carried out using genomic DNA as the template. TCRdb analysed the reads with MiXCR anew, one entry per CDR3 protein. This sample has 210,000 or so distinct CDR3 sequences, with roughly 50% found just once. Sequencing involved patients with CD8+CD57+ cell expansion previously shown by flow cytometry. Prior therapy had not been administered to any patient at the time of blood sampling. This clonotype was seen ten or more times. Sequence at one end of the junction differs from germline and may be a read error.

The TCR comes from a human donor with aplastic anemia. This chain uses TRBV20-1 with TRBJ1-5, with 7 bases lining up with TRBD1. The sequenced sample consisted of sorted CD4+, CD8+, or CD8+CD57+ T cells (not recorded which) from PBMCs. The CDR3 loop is CSARDRTGNNQPQHF. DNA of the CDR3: TGCAGTGCAAGAGATAGGACAGGCAATAATCAGCCCCAGCATTTT.